This T cell receptor beta chain was observed in a study of blood T cell repertoires in COVID-19. Study in general: Whether acute or convalescent, the COVID-19 samples came from the United States, Italy and Spain.

V was cut by 2 bases and J by 9 bases, with 11 bases left in between. The CDR3 totals 13 residues. Germline values: CDR1 LNHDA, CDR2 SQIVND (reference sequence). Here immunoSEQ multiplex PCR was the method, and the copy in TCRdb shows in-frame clones only, minus some. The table shows around 140,000 clones, with 85% to 90% occurring only once. V is TRBV19 and J is TRBJ1-5; possible D gene TRBD1, 5 bases. The sample was peripheral blood. The receptor's source is a man aged 55 to 69 with COVID-19, enrolled during active disease. The CDR3 protein is CASSIPFQGPQHF. The CDR3 region has the DNA TGTGCCAGTAGTATACCCTTTCAGGGGCCCCAGCATTTT.